The 32 T cell receptor beta chains in this list originate from one sample, sequenced in a study of molecular identifiers for immune sequencing clone quantification. From the PCR reads, TCRdb called clonotypes with MiXCR, one entry per CDR3 protein. Here the sample spans under 600,000 distinct CDR3 sequences, 20% to 25% being singletons. The sequenced material came from naive CD8+ T cells from blood, with Jurkat cell RNA spiked in. The subset: FACS-sorted CD8+CD4-CCR7+CD45RA+ naive T cells. All receptors derive from a human donor in good health. Some libraries in this study had Jurkat cell RNA spiked in.

A note on this clonotype: One base away lies a much larger clone, so this may be a sequencing read error. V gene TRBV12-3 or TRBV12-4 combines with J gene TRBJ1-1; possible D gene TRBD1, 6 bases. CDR3 size: 12 residues. CDR3 loop: CASSFWTEEASF. The CDR3 DNA sequence: TGTGCCAGCAGTTTTTGGACAGAGGAAGCTTCCTTT.

The V call is TRBV20-1, the J call TRBJ2-1, with D possibly being TRBD2 (7 bases). This CDR3 is 13 amino acids long. The germline V gene encodes CDR1 DFQATT and CDR2 SNEGSKA (reference sequence). The V end lost 3 bases, the J end lost 6 bases, and 12 bases lay between the germline ends. CDR3 sequence reads: CSASDRGGNEQFF. The CDR3 nucleotides are TGCAGTGCTAGTGATAGGGGGGGCAATGAGCAGTTCTTC.

This chain connects TRBV29-1 to TRBJ2-1, with TRBD2 matching over 10 bases. The CDR3 is 15 residues long. V was clipped by 6 bases and J by 9 bases; unmatched bases: 14. Germline assignment: CDR1 SQVTM and CDR2 ANQGSEA. The CDR3 region is CSVPESGRALGEQFF. The CDR3 DNA follows: TGCAGCGTCCCTGAGAGCGGGAGGGCCCTCGGTGAGCAGTTCTTC.

There are many counts of this clonotype. This chain joins TRBV12-3 or TRBV12-4 and TRBJ2-3; TRBD2 matches at 7 bases. The CDR3 covers 15 residues. The V gene end was trimmed by 6 bases and the J gene end by 2 bases; junction bases not matched to a gene: 8. The CDR3 nucleotides read TGTGCCAGCAGATTCGGGGGGTCCCTCACAGATACGCAGTATTTT. Its translation: CASRFGGSLTDTQYF.

On this clonotype: A read error may be the cause here, since a much bigger clone is one base away. The chain is built from TRBV29-1 and TRBJ2-1; a possible D gene is TRBD1 (6 bases). Per the germline V gene, CDR1 is SQVTM and CDR2 is ANQGSEA. This CDR3 is built from 13 residues. Written as DNA, the CDR3 is TGCAGCGTTGGGTCAGGGGTTGGCAATGATCAGTTCTTC. Its translation: CSVGSGVGNDQFF.

The table lists this clonotype with many counts. The V gene is TRBV19, the J gene TRBJ1-5; unclear D gene. The CDR3 is 14 amino acids. V lost 6 bases and J lost 0, with 9 bases in between. Per the germline V gene, CDR1 is LNHDA and CDR2 is SQIVND (reference sequence). CDR3 sequence reads: CASSEDVSNQPQHF. The CDR3 DNA reads TGTGCCAGTAGCGAAGATGTTAGCAATCAGCCCCAGCATTTT.

This chain joins TRBV6-5 and TRBJ2-5; TRBD1 might be the D (5 bases). Trimming took off 5 bases at V and 5 bases at J, with 30 bases between the two ends. The CDR3 covers 19 residues. CDR1 MNHEY and CDR2 SVGAGI come from the germline V gene. CDR3: CASSDPTHGGSPGWETQYF. The CDR3 bases are TGTGCCAGCAGTGATCCCACCCACGGCGGCTCGCCAGGGTGGGAGACCCAGTACTTC.

The chain recombines TRBV27 with TRBJ2-6; no clear D gene. V was cut by 6 bases and J by 0 bases, with 9 bases left in between. The CDR3 extends over 15 amino acids. Germline V gives CDR1 MNHEY, CDR2 SMNVEV (reference sequence). The CDR3 sequence is CASRPLFSGANVLTF. DNA for the CDR3: TGTGCCAGCAGACCCCTATTCTCTGGGGCCAACGTCCTGACTTTC.

On this clonotype itself: One junction end does not reproduce the germline sequence, and a read error may be involved. The CDR3 nucleotides are TGTGCCGGCAGGCCCGGTGCGGGGGAAGTCGCCTACGAGCAGTACTTC. Protein: CAGRPGAGEVAYEQYF. The rearrangement joins TRBV6-5 to TRBJ2-7, with 7 nucleotides matching TRBD2. Germline-derived CDR1 and CDR2 are MNHEY and SVGAGI. The CDR3 runs to 16 residues.

This clonotype turned up a few times. J is TRBJ2-7 and V is TRBV4-2, with D maybe TRBD1 (5 bases). Germline V CDR1 and CDR2: LGHNA, YNFKEQ. The CDR3 is made up of 13 amino acids. Trimming removed 5 bases from V and 3 bases from J, with 11 bases in between. For the CDR3, the DNA is TGTGCCAGCAGCGCCCAGGGCTTCTACGAGCAGTACTTC. Translation: CASSAQGFYEQYF.

This clonotype was recorded at least ten times. The genes are TRBV5-1 and TRBJ2-5; 8 positions agree with TRBD1. V lost 5 bases, J lost 4 bases, and 7 bases stayed unmatched. Looked up from germline, CDR1 is SGHRS and CDR2 is YFSETQ. The CDR3 is 14 amino acids. This chain's CDR3 is CASSSNRGSETQYF. In nucleotides, the CDR3 is TGCGCCAGCAGTTCCAACAGGGGGTCAGAGACCCAGTACTTC. Full variable domain (missing parts from reference TRBV5-1 and TRBJ2-5): KAGVTQTPRYLIKTRGQQVTLSCSPISGHRSVSWYQQTPGQGLQFLFEYFSETQRNKGNFPGRFSGRQFSNSRSEMNVSTLELGDSALYLCASSSNRGSETQYFGPGTRLLVL.

A word on this clonotype: A much larger clonotype is one base distant, so this may be a read error. This chain links TRBV7-9 with TRBJ1-1; 8 nucleotides line up with TRBD1. CDR3 length: 15 residues. Germline-derived CDR1 and CDR2 are SEHNR and FQNEAQ (reference sequence). CDR3 region: CARSHGQGGNTEAFF. Here the CDR3 DNA reads TGTGCCCGCAGCCATGGACAGGGCGGGAACACTGAAGCTTTCTTT.

This clonotype was seen a few times. The gene calls are TRBV12-3 or TRBV12-4 and TRBJ2-1, with D possibly matching TRBD2 (6 bases). CDR3 size: 14 residues. Trimming stripped 6 bases from V and 15 bases from J, with 24 bases between. CDR3 loop: CASSHSRDSPVTFF. The CDR3 DNA follows: TGTGCCAGCAGCCACTCGCGGGATAGTCCTGTTACGTTCTTC.

This clonotype was counted only a few times. The chain recombines TRBV19 with TRBJ2-2; D might be TRBD1 or TRBD2, each matching 6 bases. V lost 7 bases to trimming and J lost 3 bases, with 15 bases between them. Looked up from germline, CDR1 is LNHDA and CDR2 is SQIVND (reference sequence). The CDR3 loop spans 15 amino acids. The CDR3 spells CASNNIGGHTGELFF. Written as DNA, the CDR3 is TGTGCCAGTAACAATATTGGGGGGCACACCGGGGAGCTGTTTTTT.

This clonotype has a count of ten or more. J is TRBJ2-3 and V is TRBV5-5; possibly TRBD2 for D (5 bases). The CDR3 loop spans 16 amino acids. The germline CDR1 and CDR2 sequences are SGHKS and YYEKEE (reference sequence). Trimming pared 4 bases from V and 4 bases from J, leaving 19 bases between. CDR3 in DNA: TGTGCCAGCAGCCCAGGCGTGGGAGATCCGCCAGATACGCAGTATTTT. Its protein is CASSPGVGDPPDTQYF.

This clonotype showed up many times. The chain carries TRBV7-2 and TRBJ2-7, with D tentatively TRBD1 (5 bases). The CDR3 consists of 13 residues. Germline V gene sequence: CDR1 SGHTA, CDR2 FQGNSA. V lost 3 bases to trimming and J lost 3 bases, with 9 bases between them. CDR3 DNA sequence: TGTGCCAGCAGCTTTCATCAGGGCTACGAGCAGTACTTC. Protein sequence: CASSFHQGYEQYF.

This clonotype was observed at least ten times. The chain employs TRBV4-3 and TRBJ1-5, with D uncertain. The CDR3 length is 15 residues. The V end was cut by 0 bases, the J end by 0 bases, with 6 bases between. The germline CDR1 and CDR2 sequences are LGHNA and YSLEER. CDR3 DNA sequence: TGCGCCAGCAGCCAAGAATTAGGTAGCAATCAGCCCCAGCATTTT. It translates to CASSQELGSNQPQHF.

The chain has TRBV11-3 and TRBJ1-1; possibly TRBD1 for D (6 bases). The V end lost 5 bases, the J end lost 1 base, and 14 bases lay between the germline ends. This CDR3 has 15 amino acids. CDR1 is SGHNT and CDR2 is YENEEA in the germline V gene. CDR3 in amino acids: CASSPRGGANTEAFF. The CDR3 nucleotides read TGTGCCAGCAGCCCGCGCGGGGGGGCGAACACTGAAGCTTTCTTT.

The chain recombines TRBV12-3 or TRBV12-4 with TRBJ1-6, with D perhaps TRBD1 (5 bases). Deletions cut 5 bases from V and 7 bases from J, with 12 bases between. This CDR3 spans 14 amino acids. Here the CDR3 DNA reads TGTGCCAGCAGTAAACAGGATAGCAATTCACCCCTCCACTTT. Translating it yields CASSKQDSNSPLHF.

The chain carries TRBV27 and TRBJ1-4; D unresolved. Trimming removed 8 bases at V and 0 bases at J, with 10 bases between. CDR3 length: 14 residues. Germline V CDR1 and CDR2: MNHEY, SMNVEV (reference sequence). The CDR3: CASAKLATNEKLFF. CDR3 DNA sequence: TGTGCCAGCGCCAAACTTGCAACTAATGAAAAACTGTTTTTT.

The chain employs TRBV10-1 and TRBJ2-1; a weak D match, TRBD2 (5 bases). This CDR3 has 13 residues. Germline assignment: CDR1 WNHNN and CDR2 SYGVQD (reference sequence). The V and J ends lost 9 bases and 0 bases respectively, with 9 bases between them. CDR3 amino acids: CASATSSYNEQFF. CDR3 DNA: TGCGCCAGTGCTACTAGCTCCTACAATGAGCAGTTCTTC.

Worth noting for this clonotype: The junction does not match germline at one end; this may be a read error. The CDR3 here is CVSSMGGSTDTQYF. CDR3 bases: TGTGTCAGCAGCATGGGAGGGAGTACAGATACGCAGTATTTT. This sequence joins TRBV27 and TRBJ2-3, with 7 nucleotides matching TRBD2. Germline-derived CDR1 and CDR2 are MNHEY and SMNVEV (reference sequence). The CDR3 runs 14 residues.

J is TRBJ2-3 and V is TRBV21-1; TRBD2 reflects the table's D call only, with no check against the DNA. TRBV21-1 is recorded as a pseudogene. The CDR3 is 15 amino acids. The CDR3 is CARSKSWEETDTQYF. The CDR3 bases are TGTGCCCGCAGCAAGAGTTGGGAGGAAACAGATACGCAGTATTTT.

There are a few counts of this clonotype. This sequence joins TRBV3-2 and TRBJ1-4; the D call of TRBD1 is as the table states it, not checked on the DNA. TRBV3-2 is classified as a pseudogene. The CDR3 runs to 17 residues. DNA of the CDR3: TGTGCCAGCAGCCAAGGCCCCGGGACACAAACTAATGAAAAACTGTTTTTT. Its protein product is CASSQGPGTQTNEKLFF.

This clonotype was counted many times. The chain has TRBV14 and TRBJ1-1; TRBD1 agrees at 7 bases. The CDR3 runs to 19 residues. The V segment lost 2 bases and the J segment 0 bases; nucleotides outside the gene matches: 15. Looked up from germline, CDR1 is SGHDN and CDR2 is FVKESK. DNA for the CDR3: TGTGCCAGCAGCCAACTCCCCCGGGGACAGATTATCATGAACACTGAAGCTTTCTTT. The encoded protein is CASSQLPRGQIIMNTEAFF.

About this clonotype itself: This clone may be a read error of a much larger clone one base away. J is TRBJ2-1 and V is TRBV6-2 or TRBV6-3; no reliable D call. Trimming pared 5 bases from V and 10 bases from J, leaving 6 bases between. In germline, CDR1 is MNHEY, CDR2 SVGEGT. The CDR3 runs to 10 residues. CDR3 sequence: CASSDSEQFF. The CDR3 nucleotides are TGTGCCAGCAGTGATTCCGAGCAGTTCTTC.

This clonotype has at least ten counts. This chain uses TRBV7-6 with TRBJ1-6, with D maybe TRBD1 (5 bases). The CDR3 is 17 amino acids. V lost 3 bases and J lost 3, with 15 bases in between. CDR1 and CDR2 (germline): SGHVS, FNYEAQ. CDR3: CASSLGSTVNYNSPLHF. The CDR3 DNA reads as TGTGCCAGCAGCTTGGGATCGACAGTCAACTATAATTCACCCCTCCACTTT.

This rearrangement joins TRBV7-9 to TRBJ2-4; 11 bases map to TRBD2. Trimming took 0 bases from V and 4 from J; bases not matched to a gene: 5. The length of the CDR3 is 17 residues. CDR1 and CDR2 from the germline V gene are SEHNR and FQNEAQ (reference sequence). DNA for the CDR3: TGTGCCAGCAGCTTAGCGGCAACTAGCGGGGGAAAAAACATTCAGTACTTC. Its translation is CASSLAATSGGKNIQYF.

The table lists this clonotype with a few counts. The CDR3 nucleotides read TGTGCCTGGAGTGTTGTGGGACTAGCGGGACCATACAATGAGCAGTTCTTC. Translating it yields CAWSVVGLAGPYNEQFF. The V gene is TRBV30, the J gene TRBJ2-1; 13 bases align to TRBD2. Germline V CDR1 and CDR2: GTSNPN, SVGIG (reference sequence). Germline trimming cut 0 bases from V and 4 bases from J; bases unmatched to any gene: 6. CDR3 length: 17 residues. Full variable domain (missing parts from reference TRBV30 and TRBJ2-1): SQTIHQWPATLVQPVGSPLSLECTVEGTSNPNLYWYRQAAGRGLQLLFYSVGIGQISSEVPQNLSASRPQDRQFILSSKKLLLSDSGFYLCAWSVVGLAGPYNEQFFGPGTRLTVL.

This clonotype occurred a few times. The chain uses TRBV20-1 and TRBJ2-3; 11 positions agree with TRBD2. This CDR3 region has 15 residues. V was pared by 3 bases and J by 5 bases, with 7 bases of the junction left unmatched. Germline V gene lookup returns CDR1 DFQATT and CDR2 SNEGSKA (reference sequence). The CDR3 here is CSASSGGADQDTQYF. CDR3 nucleotides: TGCAGTGCTAGTAGCGGGGGGGCTGATCAAGATACGCAGTATTTT.

In its sample, this clonotype was seen a few times. V usage is TRBV20-1 and J usage is TRBJ2-3, with 9 bases that match TRBD2. V lost 5 bases and J lost 2; bases outside the gene matches: 23. The CDR3 length is 20 residues. Germline V gene sequence: CDR1 DFQATT, CDR2 SNEGSKA (reference sequence). CDR3 DNA: TGCAGTGCTCCCGCCCCCCGGGCGGGGGGGATCACATGGATCACAGATACGCAGTATTTT. This encodes CSAPAPRAGGITWITDTQYF.

This clonotype was picked up a small number of times. The V and J genes are TRBV6-5 and TRBJ1-2; a weak D match, TRBD1 (6 bases). With 2 bases removed from V and 4 bases from J, the gap between germline ends came to 8 bases. The CDR3 has 13 residues. The germline V gene has CDR1 MNHEY and CDR2 SVGAGI. CDR3 loop: CASSYGTSYGYTF. The CDR3 nucleotides read TGTGCCAGCAGTTACGGGACATCCTATGGCTACACCTTC.